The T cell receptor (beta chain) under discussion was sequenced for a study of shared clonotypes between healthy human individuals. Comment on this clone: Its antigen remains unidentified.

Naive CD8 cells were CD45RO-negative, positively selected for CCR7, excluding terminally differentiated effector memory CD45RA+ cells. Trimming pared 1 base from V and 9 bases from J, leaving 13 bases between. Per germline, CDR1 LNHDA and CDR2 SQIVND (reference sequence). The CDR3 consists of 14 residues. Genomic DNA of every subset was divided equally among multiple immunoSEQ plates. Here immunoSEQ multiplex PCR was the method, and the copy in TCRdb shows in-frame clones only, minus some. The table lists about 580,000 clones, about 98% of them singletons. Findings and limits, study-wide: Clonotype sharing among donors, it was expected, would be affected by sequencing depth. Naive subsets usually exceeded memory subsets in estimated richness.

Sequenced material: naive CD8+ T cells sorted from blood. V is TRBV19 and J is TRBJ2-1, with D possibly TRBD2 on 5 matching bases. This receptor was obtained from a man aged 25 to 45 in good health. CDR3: CASSIGGSTSEQFF. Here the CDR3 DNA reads TGTGCCAGTAGTATAGGTGGGAGTACCAGTGAGCAGTTCTTC.